The 12 T cell receptor beta chains below all came from one sample that was sequenced in a study of cytomegalovirus exposure and HLA in healthy donors. PCR amplification relied on 60 Vbeta primers (plus 13 Jbeta primers). Method: immunoSEQ multiplex PCR; TCRdb's copy keeps in-frame clones and lacks some. The data show about 130,000 clones, with about 85% seen just once and roughly 1.7% held by the top ten. Sequences were obtained from PBMCs. Receptors originate from a boy younger than 18 in good health and CMV-seronegative.

V is TRBV5-1 and J is TRBJ2-1; 8 nucleotides agree with TRBD2. There are 16 residues in the CDR3. Losses at the gene ends were 4 bases for V and 4 bases for J; bases not matched to a gene: 10. The germline V gene encodes CDR1 SGHRS and CDR2 YFSETQ. This CDR3 reads CASSPRLAGFYNEQFF. As DNA, the CDR3 is TGCGCCAGCAGCCCCCGGTTAGCGGGATTTTACAATGAGCAGTTCTTC.

The chain is built from TRBV30 and TRBJ2-3; maybe TRBD2 (6 bases). The V and J ends lost 1 base and 8 bases respectively, with 16 bases between them. CDR3 length: 14 amino acids. Germline CDR1 GTSNPN, CDR2 SVGIG (reference sequence). CDR3 nucleotides: TGTGCCTGGAGTGAGGGACTTACCTCCAGTACGCAGTATTTT. Its translation is CAWSEGLTSSTQYF.

The rearrangement uses TRBV2 and TRBJ1-4; D is unclear. V lost 6 bases, J lost 5 bases, and 22 bases lay in between. Germline lookup yields CDR1 SNHLY and CDR2 FYNNEI. The CDR3 consists of 17 residues. In DNA form, the CDR3 reads TGTGCCAGCAGGGAGGGAGGAGTTACTCGTCCAAATGAAAAACTGTTTTTT. This encodes CASREGGVTRPNEKLFF. Based on the CDR3 plus reference TRBV2 and TRBJ1-4, the full variable domain is EPEVTQTPSHQVTQMGQEVILRCVPISNHLYFYWYRQILGQKVEFLVSFYNNEISEKSEIFDDQFSVERPDGSNFTLKIRSTKLEDSAMYFCASREGGVTRPNEKLFFGSGTQLSVL.

The chain combines TRBV2 with TRBJ1-1; tentatively, D is TRBD1 (5 bases). CDR1 and CDR2 from the germline V gene are SNHLY and FYNNEI. V lost 0 bases, J lost 5 bases, and 10 bases lay in between. CDR3 size: 14 residues. DNA of the CDR3: TGTGCCAGCAGTGAAGCGCTTGGGGGGACTGAAGCTTTCTTT. Protein product: CASSEALGGTEAFF.

The gene calls are TRBV6-1 and TRBJ2-5; 8 bases are shared with TRBD1. Germline CDR1 reads MNHNS; CDR2 reads SASEGT. The length of the CDR3 is 15 residues. V lost 10 bases, J lost 5 bases, and 15 bases stayed unmatched. As DNA, the CDR3 is TGTGCCACCAGGACAGGGATGGGTCTAGGGGAGACCCAGTACTTC. Translation gives CATRTGMGLGETQYF.

The V gene is TRBV9, the J gene TRBJ1-2, with 7 bases identical to TRBD1. J lost 4 bases, V lost 3 bases, and 12 bases had no gene match. The length of the CDR3 is 16 residues. CDR1 and CDR2 from the germline V gene are SGDLS and YYNGEE. DNA of the CDR3: TGTGCCAGCAGCGGGGATACAGGGGTCCTAACCTATGGCTACACCTTC. It codes for CASSGDTGVLTYGYTF. The whole variable domain, filled in from reference TRBV9 and TRBJ1-2, reads DSGVTQTPKHLITATGQRVTLRCSPRSGDLSVYWYQQSLDQGLQFLIQYYNGEERAKGNILERFSAQQFPDLHSELNLSSLELGDSALYFCASSGDTGVLTYGYTFGSGTRLTVV.

This clone was seen more than once but under ten times. The V and J genes are TRBV6-5 and TRBJ1-5, with D possibly being TRBD1 (6 bases). CDR3 length equals 13 residues. V was shortened by 6 bases and J by 2 bases, with 8 bases between the two germline ends. Germline CDR1 and CDR2: MNHEY and SVGAGI. The CDR3 is CASRGAGNQPQHF. Here the CDR3 DNA reads TGTGCCAGCAGGGGGGCCGGCAATCAGCCCCAGCATTTT.

This clone occurred a few times. The gene calls are TRBV30 and TRBJ2-1; 8 nucleotides align to TRBD2. CDR1 and CDR2 from the germline V gene are GTSNPN and SVGIG (reference sequence). V trimming: 1 base; J trimming: 8 bases; junction bases outside the gene matches: 10. The CDR3 covers 15 residues. This CDR3 is CAWSAGLAGHDEQFF. The CDR3 region has the DNA TGTGCCTGGAGTGCCGGGCTAGCGGGTCACGATGAGCAGTTCTTC.

V gene TRBV7-3 combines with J gene TRBJ2-1; 7 nucleotides align to TRBD2. V trimming: 6 bases; J trimming: 6 bases; junction bases outside the gene matches: 8. The CDR3 is 14 residues long. CDR1 SGHTA and CDR2 FQGTGA come from the germline V gene. The CDR3 nucleotides are TGTGCCAGCAGAAAAGGACTAGACTCCAATGAGCAGTTCTTC. This translates into CASRKGLDSNEQFF.

This chain joins TRBV4-2 and TRBJ1-3; unclear D gene. V was clipped by 2 bases and J by 4 bases, with 18 bases between them. Germline V gene data show CDR1 as LGHNA and CDR2 as YNFKEQ. The CDR3 runs 17 residues. CDR3 coding DNA: TGTGCCAGCAGCCAACACCTACCCGGTAATCTGGGAAACACCATATATTTT. Translating gives CASSQHLPGNLGNTIYF.

Only one count was recorded for this clone. This chain connects TRBV6-4 to TRBJ1-2; D unclear. Trimming removed 4 bases at V and 7 bases at J, with 10 bases between. The V gene's germline CDR1 is MRHNA and CDR2 SNTAGT. There are 12 residues in the CDR3. The CDR3 nucleotides are TGTGCCAGCAGTGGAGGGTTAGGTGGCTACACCTTC. Translated, it gives CASSGGLGGYTF.

The chain combines TRBV4-3 with TRBJ2-5; a possible D gene is TRBD1 (7 bases). The CDR3 is made up of 17 amino acids. V was clipped by 0 bases and J by 0 bases, with 14 bases between them. The germline CDR1 and CDR2 sequences are LGHNA and YSLEER. CDR3 in amino acids: CASSQDIAGQHQETQYF. In nucleotides, the CDR3 is TGCGCCAGCAGCCAAGATATCGCGGGACAGCACCAAGAGACCCAGTACTTC.